This entry describes one T cell receptor (beta chain). What antigen it recognizes has not been identified. Per-base quality was not reported, and no clone a single base away is much larger than it. This specimen belongs to a study of cytomegalovirus exposure and HLA in healthy donors (dated by TCRdb to about 2017). The study in broad terms: An earlier analysis of approximately 640 of the donors reported about 250 Gb of sequence data and some 120 million unique TCR beta sequences from roughly 180 million T cells. A later genetic analysis used genome-wide SNP genotypes for about 65% of the 666 donors, treating that subset as a discovery cohort. Donor age, sex, ethnicity and CMV serostatus were collected together with the repertoire data. In addition to the first cohort of roughly 700 subjects, a separate validation cohort of 120 different subjects was used. Among the roughly 400 genotyped donors, around 79% belonged to the genetic ancestry cluster associated with self-reported Caucasian donors. Typing coverage varied by locus: roughly 629-630 donors for A, B, C, DRB1 and DQB1; 500 to 550 for DQA1; about 570 for DPA1; 450 to 480 for DPB1. The study was designed to test whether signatures of past pathogen exposure could be identified by cataloging public T cell receptors. The later analysis used no new phenotypic data to find candidate immune exposures, relying instead on TCR beta sequences and their occurrence across donors. Both class I and class II loci were covered by HLA typing, at four-digit resolution. A later analysis re-examined previously published TCR beta repertoires from over 500 donors and added high-resolution HLA genotyping to investigate patterns of TCR occurrence. In an earlier analysis of 587 of the donors, high-throughput TCR beta sequencing was used to judge whether each TCR beta V gene segment behaved as functional or pseudogenic. An early release that covered 500 to 800 HLA-typed donors contained around 330 gigabases of sequencing data and approximately 85 million unique TCR sequences. Because of strong linkage in the cohort, four to six DR-DQ haplotypes were treated as single units for association and clustering. On average, around 200,000 unique TCR beta nucleotide sequences were sequenced per donor among about 400 genotyped donors of the cohort, with approximately 18% of those sequences being non-productive. Every repertoire in the discovery cohort had been generated on one and the same sequencing platform. The T cell repertoires of 700 or so subjects were profiled by immunosequencing and related to cytomegalovirus serostatus. The study combined high-throughput TCR immunosequencing, statistical association of individual TCRs with disease status, and machine learning to predict cytomegalovirus infection status.

The protocol used for the library was the immunoSEQ multiplex PCR assay. A mixture of 60 forward primers for TCR Vbeta segments and 13 reverse primers for TCR Jbeta segments was used in the multiplex PCR. The CDR3 region of rearranged TCR beta genes was amplified from genomic DNA by a multiplex PCR assay. Amplified TCR beta libraries were sequenced as 87-base-pair reads on the Illumina HiSeq System. The source study handled its data this way. A later analysis counted approximately 74 million unique TCR beta chains across the 600 to 850 repertoires, and some 11 million of these chains were shared by at least two donors. Raw reads were error-corrected and collapsed into unique sequences by a nearest-neighbor algorithm in which closely related sequences were merged to remove PCR and sequencing errors. CDR3 sequences were aligned to IMGT reference sequences to assign V, D and J gene segments. For a sequence to be retained, at least a six-nucleotide match to both a V gene segment and a J gene segment was required. A rearrangement was called productive if the CDR3 had no stop codons and remained in frame with V and J, and every other rearrangement was called non-productive. Following IMGT convention, CDR3 was defined as the stretch from the second conserved V-encoded cysteine up to the conserved J-encoded phenylalanine. Sequences without an unambiguous match to a single V gene segment were excluded from the earlier analysis of several hundred of the donors. In an earlier analysis of more than 500 of the donors, a V segment was called functional when productive rearrangements were above 56.7%, and segregating when the standard deviation between donors exceeded 5%. A statistical classification framework was built for diagnosing cytomegalovirus status from the catalog of TCR beta chain sequences. In a later analysis, V and J genes were assigned by comparing TCR nucleotide sequences against IMGT/GENE-DB human TR gene sequences. The TCRdist pipeline was used in a later analysis to assign CDR3 sequences and most-parsimonious VDJ recombination scenarios. In a later analysis, each TCR beta chain was defined by its CDR3 amino acid sequence together with its V-gene family, and reads without a unique V-gene family were excluded. A later analysis removed 592 highly shared, low-generation-probability nucleotide sequences to deal with suspected cross-contamination and a sequencing artifact. In a later analysis, a clonal expansion index was calculated for each public chain from normalized within-repertoire ranks of inferred template counts. A later analysis computed generation probabilities with a VDJ recombination model fitted to out-of-frame rearrangements, and checked the results against IGoR. In a later analysis, hypergeometric tests were used to score TCR-TCR, TCR-HLA and TCR-CMV co-occurrence, with a repertoire-size bias correction applied to TCR pairs. A later analysis estimated false discovery rates by permuting HLA or CMV assignments 20 times. In a later analysis, co-occurring TCRs were grouped with DBSCAN, and TCRdist sequence similarity was added when clustering was performed within HLA-allele-positive subsets. Repertoires with fewer than 30,000 or more than 120,000 public chains, plus five repertoires with anomalous nucleotide sharing, were excluded from co-occurrence clustering. This is the immuneACCESS table as TCRdb keeps it, with only in-frame sequences that have V and J called. A part of the clones is gone; compared with another copy, unresolved V genes explain less than half, and the rest is unexplained. Clonal size and the V and J genes are those of that table, whereas D and trimming came from the DNA. The sample contains 250,000 or so clones, more than 70% of them found a single time. Over 1% of the sample is held by the ten biggest clonotypes.

Taken from the germline V gene, the CDR1 and CDR2 loops are MGHRA and YSYEKL. The CDR3 goes from the cysteine to the phenylalanine over 15 residues. Only the CDR3 DNA stays, 45 bases, in frame from base 1. V lost 4 bases and J lost 1 base; the stretch between them is 13 bases long. The cohort comprised fewer than 750 healthy bone marrow donors. Cohort members were all nominally healthy when sampled, although unrecorded immune exposures were likely present. Of the roughly 670 cohort members, approximately 290 had a positive CMV serostatus and about 400 had a negative one, while no CMV serostatus was recorded for the donor. Every donor gave a peripheral blood sample, and the peripheral blood mononuclear cells from that sample were used for TCR beta sequencing. The Qiagen DNeasy Blood Extraction Kit was used to extract genomic DNA from the blood cell samples. Here is what the overall study found, with its caveats: The cohort was sequenced for TCR beta chains only, and without alpha or paired-chain data the features that could be detected were limited. About 17 rarely observed V segments, including chromosome 9 orphons, were excluded from the earlier analysis of just under 600 of the donors because counts were too low. Broadly in line with IMGT annotations, most TCR beta V segments showed up in productive rearrangements about 90% or about 30% of the time in an earlier analysis of 450 to 600 of the donors. A later analysis found that TCR association rates varied across HLA loci, with DRB1 alleles showing the most associated TCRs and HLA-C alleles the fewest. Cytomegalovirus status was reported to be diagnosed by the classifier with high specificity and sensitivity in both the original and validation cohorts. Across donors, most TCR sequences were observed very rarely, whereas some public TCRs were present in many individuals. Presence/absence analyses assumed roughly uniform sequencing depth across donors, an assumption that may not hold. An association between a missense DCLRE1C variant and V-gene and J-gene trimming of TCR beta chains was found in a later genetic analysis and replicated in an independent cohort. For the cohort, immune exposure information was limited to CMV serostatus. Specific HLA alleles were associated with over 15,000 TCR beta sequences at a false discovery rate of 0.05 in a later analysis. In a later analysis, HLA-associated TCR beta chains were found to be more clonally expanded and to have lower generation probabilities than equally common non-associated chains. The study gave a list of 150 to 200 TCR beta chains associated with cytomegalovirus. Three of the identified cytomegalovirus-associated TCR beta chains were confirmed in vitro to be specific for cytomegalovirus antigens. Assigning TCR associations to individual alleles was difficult when HLA alleles, especially DR and DQ, strongly co-occurred. Linkage disequilibrium might explain the correlated functional status among segregating V segments, but an unknown experimental factor could not be ruled out. The 87-base-pair reads could not distinguish some IMGT-functional V segments, including TRBV6-2 and TRBV6-3, so those segments were excluded. The sequencing pipeline was judged likely to have produced a cluster of highly shared sequence variants as a technical artifact. According to the authors, the approach could potentially be generalized to other disease states and immunological phenotypes. Compared with the approximately 720-donor mean, donors in an Asian-associated ancestry cluster had fewer N-insertions in productive TCRs, according to a later genetic analysis. A further reported finding was that TCR beta sequences accurately predicted the HLA-A and HLA-B alleles for most subjects in the first cohort. According to a later analysis, parvovirus B19, influenza, CMV and Epstein-Barr virus appeared linked to several top co-occurrence clusters. Because HLA typing was missing for some donors at each locus, association tests included only the typed subset. In a later analysis, most CMV-associated TCR beta chains were found to appear HLA-restricted, with HLA associations seemingly driven largely by CMV exposure.

The clonotype comes from a human donor in good health. Sequences were obtained from PBMCs. Recombination linked TRBV4-1 to TRBJ2-5; TRBD1 is a weak D gene call, 6 bases matching. The DNA sequence is given as TGCGCCAGCAGCCCCCGACAGGCCGCCCAAGAGACCCAGTACTTC. Translated, this is CASSPRQAAQETQYF.